The TCR beta chain described here comes from a study of vaccination effects on CD4 cells after COVID-19. V lost 7 bases and J lost 0, with 11 bases in between. This CDR3 is built from 13 residues. The germline gives CDR1 GTSNPN, CDR2 SVGIG (reference sequence). TCRdb's table, derived via immunoSEQ multiplex PCR, lists solely in-frame clones and lacks some. Seen here are around 66,000 clones, about 71% observed once, and the top ten hold 3.7%. For this clone: Antigen specificity is unknown.

Antigen-specific CD4+ T cells expanded by the ViraFEST assay with viral peptide pools were then sequenced. The authors isolated CD4+ T cells after around 11 days of culture. Among the vaccine recipients, none had a prior SARS-CoV-2 infection, and nucleocapsid antibodies were negative. Culturing of 1.5 million to 2.5 million PBMC per well took place with roughly 9.4 IU/ml IL-2 and 9 to 10 ug/ml peptides. The V call is TRBV30, the J call TRBJ2-3; no definite D call. The source is a human donor who received a COVID-19 vaccine. Sample: CD4+ T cells from PBMCs cultured with HCoV-OC43 spike peptides, taken before COVID-19 vaccination. Subset in this sample: HCoV-OC43 spike overlapping peptide pool stimulation. The CDR3 coding sequence is TGTGCCTCCTCATCGGGTAGCACAGATACGCAGTATTTT. As protein: CASSSGSTDTQYF.